One and the same sample provided the 10 T cell receptor beta chains below, sequenced in a study of blood T cell repertoires in COVID-19. Repertoires were generated with immunoSEQ multiplex PCR, while TCRdb's copy carries only in-frame clones and drops some. This table has about 62,000 clones, roughly 71% appearing once. The specimen sequenced was peripheral blood. These receptors came from a woman aged 50 to 60 with active or convalescent COVID-19.

The rearrangement joins TRBV7-3 to TRBJ2-1, with 8 bases lining up with TRBD2. The CDR3 sequence is 19 residues long. Per germline, CDR1 SGHTA and CDR2 FQGTGA. V lost 1 base and J lost 2; bases outside the gene matches: 13. DNA of the CDR3: TGTGCCAGCAGCTTAAACCCCAGGAGTACCGGGAGGGCCTACAATGAGCAGTTCTTC. As protein: CASSLNPRSTGRAYNEQFF.

This clone occurred a few times. The chain is built from TRBV11-3 and TRBJ1-3; 7 positions agree with TRBD1. This CDR3 comprises 12 residues. CDR1 is SGHNT, CDR2 YENEEA, per germline. J was trimmed by 7 bases and V by 6 bases; bases with no gene match: 3. The CDR3 protein is CASSSQGNTIYF. CDR3 nucleotides: TGTGCCAGCAGTTCACAGGGGAACACCATATATTTT.

The sample holds one count of this clone. The chain combines TRBV7-3 with TRBJ2-3; D may be TRBD2 (5 bases). With 1 base removed from V and 1 base from J, the gap between germline ends came to 9 bases. This CDR3 contains 15 residues. The V gene's germline CDR1 is SGHTA and CDR2 FQGTGA. For the CDR3, the DNA is TGTGCCAGCAGCTTAAAAGGCGGGCGCACAGATACGCAGTATTTT. Translating gives CASSLKGGRTDTQYF.

V is TRBV20-1 and J is TRBJ1-1, with D maybe TRBD1 (6 bases). This CDR3 is 13 amino acids long. Trimming pared 3 bases from V and 0 bases from J, leaving 8 bases between. Germline loops: CDR1 DFQATT, CDR2 SNEGSKA (reference sequence). In DNA, the CDR3 is TGCAGTGCTAGTCCAGGGGTGAACACTGAAGCTTTCTTT. This gives the protein CSASPGVNTEAFF.

The J gene is TRBJ1-2, the V gene TRBV18; no clear D. This CDR3 is 14 amino acids long. Trimming removed 0 bases at V and 8 bases at J, with 13 bases between. CDR1 KGHSH and CDR2 LQKENI come from the germline V gene. The CDR3 DNA reads TGTGCCAGCTCACCACCGCGCGGGGTACAGGGCTACACCTTC. Its translation is CASSPPRGVQGYTF.

On this clone itself: Other DNA sequences in this specimen translate into the identical CDR3. The chain uses TRBV10-3 and TRBJ2-1; D perhaps matches TRBD2 (6 bases). Trimming took 3 bases from V and 0 from J, leaving 6 bases between them. Germline V gene lookup returns CDR1 ENHRY and CDR2 SYGVKD. The CDR3 spans 14 residues. The CDR3 sequence: CAISDGSSYNEQFF. The CDR3 DNA sequence: TGTGCCATCAGTGACGGGAGCTCCTACAATGAGCAGTTCTTC.

The chain uses TRBV7-9 and TRBJ1-4, with 8 bases aligning to TRBD1. J lost 5 bases, V lost 1 base, and 0 bases had no gene match. Germline-derived CDR1 and CDR2 are SEHNR and FQNEAQ (reference sequence). CDR3 length: 14 residues. DNA of the CDR3: TGTGCCAGCAGCTTAGGGACAGGGAATGAAAAACTGTTTTTT. Translating it yields CASSLGTGNEKLFF.

The chain is built from TRBV24-1 and TRBJ2-4; weak D call: TRBD1 (5 bases). CDR1 is KGHDR, CDR2 SFDVKD, per germline. Trimming removed 9 bases at V and 6 bases at J, with 14 bases between. This CDR3 comprises 13 residues. As DNA, the CDR3 is TGTGCCACCCAGGGTCCCAGAGGAAACATTCAGTACTTC. Protein: CATQGPRGNIQYF.

The chain links TRBV11-2 to TRBJ2-1; a weak D match, TRBD1 (10 bases). Trimming left V 5 bases short and J 3 bases short, with 26 bases between. The V gene's germline CDR1 is SGHAT and CDR2 FQNNGV. This CDR3 spans 19 amino acids. The CDR3 DNA sequence: TGTGCCAGCAGCCGACCCGGGACAGGGGTGACTAGCGGCTACAATGAGCAGTTCTTC. Translation gives CASSRPGTGVTSGYNEQFF.

This chain joins TRBV4-1 and TRBJ1-2, with TRBD1 as a possible D gene (5 bases). The CDR3 is made up of 15 amino acids. Germline V gene data show CDR1 as MGHRA and CDR2 as YSYEKL. Trimming left V 1 base short and J 4 bases short, with 13 bases between. CDR3 loop: CASSQVSGGGYGYTF. In DNA, the CDR3 is TGCGCCAGCAGCCAAGTGTCTGGGGGGGGCTATGGCTACACCTTC.